Listed below are T cell receptor beta chains from one sample, sequenced in a study of blood T cells in healthy people across ages. One entry per CDR3 protein results from TCRdb running MiXCR on the 5' RACE reads. The table includes around 1,900,000 distinct CDR3 sequences, about two fifths detected once. Specimen: blood. The source of these receptors is a human donor in good health. Both conserved end residues are part of each CDR3. A D gene is named only where the DNA matches it firmly. A row's size may be missing; if present it is once, few, many or a size class.

d_call: TRBD2; clone_size: -; cdr3_length: 15; j_call: TRBJ2-3; v_call: TRBV6-6; cdr3_nt: TGTGCCAGTCCATCCATAGCGGGCAGCACAGATACGCAGTATTTT; cdr3_aa: CASPSIAGSTDTQYF
d_call: -; clone_size: -; cdr3_length: 16; j_call: TRBJ2-1; v_call: TRBV7-2; cdr3_nt: TGTGCCAGCAGCTTACATCCGGCAGGAACATACAATGAGCAGTTCTTC; cdr3_aa: CASSLHPAGTYNEQFF
d_call: -; clone_size: -; cdr3_length: 13; j_call: TRBJ2-1; v_call: TRBV7-2; cdr3_nt: TGTGCCAGCAGCCCCAGACAGAACAATGAGCAGTTCTTC; cdr3_aa: CASSPRQNNEQFF
d_call: -; clone_size: few; cdr3_length: 12; j_call: TRBJ2-7; v_call: TRBV14; cdr3_nt: TGTGCCAGCAGCCAAGCAGACTACGAGCAGTACTTC; cdr3_aa: CASSQADYEQYF
d_call: -; clone_size: -; cdr3_length: 15; j_call: TRBJ2-7; v_call: TRBV3-1; cdr3_nt: TGTGCCAGCAGCCCCTTGTCGGTACTCTCCTACGAGCAGTACTTC; cdr3_aa: CASSPLSVLSYEQYF
d_call: TRBD1; clone_size: -; cdr3_length: 14; j_call: TRBJ2-5; v_call: TRBV20-1; cdr3_nt: TGCAGTGCTAGAGGCAGGACAGGGACAGAGACCCAGTACTTC; cdr3_aa: CSARGRTGTETQYF
d_call: TRBD1; clone_size: -; cdr3_length: 15; j_call: TRBJ1-5; v_call: TRBV6-2/TRBV6-3; cdr3_nt: TGTGCCAGCAGTTCCCTCACAGGGGGGAGACAGCCCCAGCATTTT; cdr3_aa: CASSSLTGGRQPQHF
d_call: -; clone_size: -; cdr3_length: 12; j_call: TRBJ2-5; v_call: TRBV20-1; cdr3_nt: TGCAGTGCAACACGGAGCCAAGAGACCCAGTACTTC; cdr3_aa: CSATRSQETQYF
d_call: -; clone_size: -; cdr3_length: 15; j_call: TRBJ1-2; v_call: TRBV7-9; cdr3_nt: TGTGCCAGCACCCCGGGACTCCTCCAGAACTATGGCTACACCTTC; cdr3_aa: CASTPGLLQNYGYTF
d_call: -; clone_size: -; cdr3_length: 15; j_call: TRBJ2-1; v_call: TRBV10-3; cdr3_nt: TGTGCCAGCACTCCTAGAGGGACCGATTACAATGAGCAGTTCTTC; cdr3_aa: CASTPRGTDYNEQFF
d_call: TRBD1; clone_size: few; cdr3_length: 17; j_call: TRBJ1-5; v_call: TRBV27; cdr3_nt: TGTGCCAGCAGTTTTACAGGGGGCGAGGAAATTCCACAGCCCCAGCATTTT; cdr3_aa: CASSFTGGEEIPQPQHF
d_call: -; clone_size: many; cdr3_length: 10; j_call: TRBJ1-1; v_call: TRBV29-1; cdr3_nt: TGCAGCGTCGCGAACACTGAAGCTTTCTTT; cdr3_aa: CSVANTEAFF
d_call: -; clone_size: -; cdr3_length: 13; j_call: TRBJ2-1; v_call: TRBV12-3/TRBV12-4; cdr3_nt: TGTGCCAGCAGTAGTCCCGGGAGCAATGAGCAGTTCTTC; cdr3_aa: CASSSPGSNEQFF